Below are 5 T cell receptor beta chains sequenced from a single sample in a study of blood T cell repertoires in COVID-19. The data were produced by immunoSEQ multiplex PCR, yet TCRdb's version contains in-frame clones alone and is incomplete. In the table there are some 400,000 clones, about 90% of which are singletons. What was sequenced was peripheral blood. Receptors were obtained from a man between 18 and 35 years old with active or convalescent COVID-19.

A single count supports this clone. V and J are TRBV7-9 and TRBJ1-1, with D hard to call. The CDR3 runs to 16 residues. V gave up 0 bases and J gave up 5 bases, with 16 bases separating them. Germline V gives CDR1 SEHNR, CDR2 FQNEAQ (reference sequence). CDR3 in DNA: TGTGCCAGCAGCTTAGCGCGGAGAGGGAGAGAAACTGAAGCTTTCTTT. It specifies CASSLARRGRETEAFF.

The CDR3 protein is CATSTGQGSSGNTIYF. Here the CDR3 DNA reads TGTGCCACCAGCACAGGACAGGGTAGCTCTGGAAACACCATATATTTT. The gene calls are TRBV15 and TRBJ1-3; 8 bases fit TRBD1. CDR3 length equals 16 residues. V trimming: 4 bases; J trimming: 0 bases; junction bases outside the gene matches: 5. CDR1 is LNHNV and CDR2 is YYDKDF in the germline V gene (reference sequence).

The J gene is TRBJ1-4, the V gene TRBV19; D is perhaps TRBD1 (6 bases). The CDR3 spans 15 residues. In germline, CDR1 is LNHDA, CDR2 SQIVND (reference sequence). With 8 bases removed from V and 4 bases from J, the gap between germline ends came to 17 bases. Here the CDR3 DNA reads TGTGCCAGTCAACACGTACAGGGATTTAATGAAAAACTGTTTTTT. Its translation: CASQHVQGFNEKLFF. The full variable domain, in which reference TRBV19 and TRBJ1-4 provide the parts outside the CDR3, is DGGITQSPKYLFRKEGQNVTLSCEQNLNHDAMYWYRQDPGQGLRLIYYSQIVNDFQKGDIAEGYSVSREKKESFPLTVTSAQKNPTAFYLCASQHVQGFNEKLFFGSGTQLSVL.

This chain connects TRBV24-1 to TRBJ2-2; 8 bases fit TRBD2. J was trimmed by 0 bases and V by 3 bases; bases with no gene match: 2. There are 16 residues in the CDR3. Germline values: CDR1 KGHDR, CDR2 SFDVKD. The CDR3 loop is CATSDTGLANTGELFF. For the CDR3, the DNA is TGTGCCACCAGTGATACGGGACTAGCGAACACCGGGGAGCTGTTTTTT.

The chain's CDR3 is CASSPIAGAYNEQFF. The CDR3, as DNA: TGTGCCAGCTCACCGATTGCGGGGGCCTACAATGAGCAGTTCTTC. The rearrangement links TRBV18 to TRBJ2-1; 7 bases are a match to TRBD2. The CDR3 runs to 15 residues. Trimming at V came to 3 bases and at J to 2 bases, leaving 4 bases not matched to a gene. CDR1 and CDR2 from the germline V gene are KGHSH and LQKENI.